This T cell receptor (beta chain) was captured in a study of identical twins. Findings of the study overall: Weaker excess twin sharing was observed in beta out-of-frame sequences.

A few counts support this clonotype. Its antigen is not identified. TCRdb re-derived calls from the 5' RACE reads in MiXCR, one entry per CDR3 protein. The sample lists 350,000 to 450,000 distinct CDR3 sequences; approximately 17% were seen once. The TCR originated in a man aged 50-59 years in good health. The specimen was naive T cells sorted from blood.

In DNA form, the CDR3 reads TGTGCCAGCAGCTTAGCGTCTGCCGGGGAGCTGTTTTTT. Amino acid sequence: CASSLASAGELFF. J is TRBJ2-2 and V is TRBV7-2; D is unclear. CDR1 and CDR2 (germline): SGHTA, FQGNSA. CDR3 length: 13 amino acids. Deletions cut 0 bases from V and 6 bases from J, with 5 bases between.